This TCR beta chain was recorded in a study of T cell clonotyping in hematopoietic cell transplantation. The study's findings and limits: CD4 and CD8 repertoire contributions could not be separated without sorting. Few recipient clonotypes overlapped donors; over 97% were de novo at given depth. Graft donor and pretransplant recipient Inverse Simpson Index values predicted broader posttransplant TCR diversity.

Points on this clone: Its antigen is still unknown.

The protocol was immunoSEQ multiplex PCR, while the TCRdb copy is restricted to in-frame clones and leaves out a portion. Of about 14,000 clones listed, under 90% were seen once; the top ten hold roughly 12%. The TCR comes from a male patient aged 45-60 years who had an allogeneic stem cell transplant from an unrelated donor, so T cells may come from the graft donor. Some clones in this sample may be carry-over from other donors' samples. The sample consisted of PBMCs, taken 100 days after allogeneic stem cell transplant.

The CDR3 loop reads CASSRGILYEQYF. The DNA of the CDR3 is TGTGCCAGCAGCAGGGGCATCCTCTACGAGCAGTACTTC. The V and J genes are TRBV5-8 and TRBJ2-7, with a possible D match to TRBD1 (5 bases). V lost 4 bases and J 3 bases, leaving 11 bases between the germline ends. This CDR3 is built from 13 residues. Germline assignment: CDR1 SGHTS and CDR2 YDEGEE.